The 24 T cell receptor beta chains given below trace back to one sample, sequenced in a study of T cell repertoires in cytomegalovirus infection. For these receptors, no antigen is known. One entry per CDR3 protein, called by TCRdb with MiXCR from the reads. The sample lists about 920,000 distinct CDR3 sequences; around 30% were seen once. Sequencing was performed on cultured CD8+ T cells from PBMCs, taken from culture after CMV antigen stimulation. Every receptor here comes from a human donor in good health (CMV status not recorded). Some clones in this sample may be carry-over from other donors' samples.

The rearrangement joins TRBV2 to TRBJ1-2; D ambiguous. The CDR3 runs 16 residues. The germline V and J ends were trimmed by 0 bases and 7 bases, with 18 bases remaining between them. The germline gives CDR1 SNHLY, CDR2 FYNNEI. CDR3 amino acids: CASSEASPGRTGGYTF. The CDR3 coding sequence is TGTGCCAGCAGTGAAGCATCCCCAGGACGAACGGGTGGCTACACCTTC. Filled out from reference TRBV2 and TRBJ1-2, the complete variable domain reads EPEVTQTPSHQVTQMGQEVILRCVPISNHLYFYWYRQILGQKVEFLVSFYNNEISEKSEIFDDQFSVERPDGSNFTLKIRSTKLEDSAMYFCASSEASPGRTGGYTFGSGTRLTVV.

The CDR3 DNA reads as TGTGCCAGCAGCTTAGGCGGGGGCCTCATAGAAGAGCAGTTCTTC. Amino acid sequence: CASSLGGGLIEEQFF. The V gene is TRBV7-3, the J gene TRBJ2-1; a weak D match, TRBD2 (7 bases). V lost 2 bases to trimming and J lost 10 bases, with 18 bases between them. This CDR3 has 15 residues. Germline V gene data show CDR1 as SGHTA and CDR2 as FQGTGA.

As regards this clonotype: A much larger clone differs by one base, so this may be a read error. This chain connects TRBV7-6 to TRBJ2-7, with TRBD1 as a possible D gene (5 bases). The CDR3 runs 16 residues. Trimming removed 4 bases from V and 0 bases from J, with 16 bases in between. Germline loops: CDR1 SGHVS, CDR2 FNYEAQ. CDR3: CASSSLWTTNSYEQYF. Written as DNA, the CDR3 is TGTGCCAGCAGCTCCTTATGGACAACAAACTCCTACGAGCAGTACTTC.

V is TRBV13 and J is TRBJ1-1, with D uncertain. CDR3 length equals 12 residues. Germline CDR1 PRHDT, CDR2 FYEKMQ (reference sequence). Trimming pared 4 bases from V and 6 bases from J, leaving 9 bases between. The CDR3 DNA sequence: TGTGCCAGCAGCTGGGAAGGATCTGAAGCTTTCTTT. It translates to CASSWEGSEAFF.

V is TRBV4-1 and J is TRBJ2-3; D is unclear. The CDR3 covers 13 residues. The ends were cut back, 0 bases at V and 3 bases at J, with 4 bases in the middle. The germline V gene encodes CDR1 MGHRA and CDR2 YSYEKL. The CDR3: CASSQEWTDTQYF. CDR3 bases: TGCGCCAGCAGCCAAGAATGGACAGATACGCAGTATTTT.

A remark on this clonotype: A junction end diverges from the germline sequence, so it may reflect a read error. The V and J genes are TRBV7-4 and TRBJ1-2, with 7 bases fitting TRBD1. Germline assignment: CDR1 SGHVT and CDR2 SQSDAQ. This CDR3 has 13 amino acids. CDR3 amino acids: CANSSQGYYGYTF. CDR3 bases: TGTGCCAACAGCTCACAGGGGTACTATGGCTACACCTTC. The variable domain in full, with the rest retrieved from reference TRBV7-4 and TRBJ1-2, is GAGVSQSPRYKVAKRGRDVALRCDSISGHVTLYWYRQTLGQGSEVLTYSQSDAQRDKSGRPSGRFSAERPERSVSTLKIQRTEQGDSAVYLCANSSQGYYGYTFGSGTRLTVV.

This rearrangement joins TRBV7-9 to TRBJ1-4, with D perhaps TRBD1 (5 bases). The CDR3 is 15 residues long. V dropped 1 base and J dropped 8 bases, with 14 bases sitting between them. The germline V gene encodes CDR1 SEHNR and CDR2 FQNEAQ (reference sequence). Here the CDR3 DNA reads TGTGCCAGCAGCTTAGGTTGGCCGGGACGGGAAAAACTGTTTTTT. Its protein product is CASSLGWPGREKLFF.

This clonotype appeared once. The V gene is TRBV2, the J gene TRBJ2-5, with D uncertain. Germline V lookup: CDR1 SNHLY, CDR2 FYNNEI. The V end was cut by 8 bases, the J end by 5 bases, with 15 bases between. The CDR3 is made up of 13 amino acids. CDR3 amino acids: CASGPFEGETQYF. CDR3 DNA: TGTGCCAGCGGCCCCTTCGAAGGGGAGACCCAGTACTTC.

This clonotype was counted ten times or more. The chain joins TRBV7-3 to TRBJ2-3, with 8 positions matching TRBD1. The J segment lost 2 bases and the V segment lost 4 bases, leaving 8 bases of the junction unmatched. Per the germline V gene, CDR1 is SGHTA and CDR2 is FQGTGA. This CDR3 has 16 amino acids. CDR3 sequence: CASSSRQGYLTDTQYF. CDR3 bases: TGTGCCAGCAGCTCCAGACAGGGGTACCTCACAGATACGCAGTATTTT.

This clonotype was seen more than once but under ten times. The CDR3 reads CASSLYWTADYGYTF. The CDR3 bases are TGTGCCAGCAGTTTATACTGGACAGCCGACTATGGCTACACCTTC. The chain combines TRBV27 with TRBJ1-2; the D gene is possibly TRBD1 (6 bases). CDR1 and CDR2 (germline): MNHEY, SMNVEV (reference sequence). The germline V and J ends were trimmed by 1 base and 3 bases, with 12 bases remaining between them. CDR3 size: 15 residues.

This clonotype has a handful of counts. The chain recombines TRBV7-9 with TRBJ1-5, with D possibly matching TRBD1 (6 bases). Germline V lookup: CDR1 SEHNR, CDR2 FQNEAQ (reference sequence). The CDR3 has 15 residues. Trimming took 4 bases from V and 3 from J, leaving 13 bases between them. DNA of the CDR3: TGTGCCAGCAGCTCGAACAGGGAGGACAATCAGCCCCAGCATTTT. This codes for CASSSNREDNQPQHF.

This chain joins TRBV7-2 and TRBJ2-6; a possible D gene is TRBD2 (6 bases). The CDR3 runs 17 residues. V was shortened by 1 base and J by 3 bases, with 13 bases between the two germline ends. Per the germline V gene, CDR1 is SGHTA and CDR2 is FQGNSA. The CDR3 sequence: CASSLGLWEDGANVLTF. DNA of the CDR3: TGTGCCAGCAGCTTAGGCTTGTGGGAGGATGGGGCCAACGTCCTGACTTTC.

This clonotype was picked up many times. The chain couples TRBV5-1 to TRBJ2-7, with 10 bases matching TRBD1. The CDR3 spans 16 residues. Trimming removed 7 bases from V and 4 bases from J; junction bases left unmatched: 14. The germline V gene has CDR1 SGHRS and CDR2 YFSETQ. The CDR3 DNA is TGCGCCAGCCCCTCCCCCCTGACAGGGGGCCTATACGAGCAGTACTTC. Translation gives CASPSPLTGGLYEQYF.

This clonotype was seen only a few times. The chain uses TRBV29-1 and TRBJ2-5, with 12 positions matching TRBD2. Germline CDR1 and CDR2: SQVTM and ANQGSEA. The CDR3 extends over 14 amino acids. V shed 1 base and J 5 bases; nucleotides not matched to a gene: 2. In DNA, the CDR3 is TGCAGCGTTGAAGGGACTAGCGGGGAGGAGACCCAGTACTTC. Translated, it gives CSVEGTSGEETQYF. The full variable domain, in which reference TRBV29-1 and TRBJ2-5 provide the parts outside the CDR3, is SAVISQKPSRDICQRGTSLTIQCQVDSQVTMMFWYRQQPGQSLTLIATANQGSEATYESGFVIDKFPISRPNLTFSTLTVSNMSPEDSSIYLCSVEGTSGEETQYFGPGTRLLVL.

About this clonotype itself: This clone may be a read error of a much larger clone one base away. The chain couples TRBV7-6 to TRBJ2-3, with D perhaps TRBD1 or TRBD2 (5 bases each). V was cut by 5 bases and J by 9 bases, with 12 bases left in between. This CDR3 has 12 residues. Per the germline V gene, CDR1 is SGHVS and CDR2 is FNYEAQ. The CDR3 nucleotides read TGTGCCAGCAGCAACTGGGACCAAACGCAGTATTTT. Protein sequence: CASSNWDQTQYF.

This chain joins TRBV14 and TRBJ2-4; the D is unclear. Germline V gene sequence: CDR1 SGHDN, CDR2 FVKESK. V dropped 0 bases and J dropped 15 bases, with 9 bases sitting between them. CDR3 length: 11 amino acids. CDR3 loop: CASSQDYELYF. CDR3 coding DNA: TGTGCCAGCAGCCAAGATTATGAGTTGTACTTC. The full variable domain, rest sourced from reference TRBV14 and TRBJ2-4, is EAGVTQFPSHSVIEKGQTVTLRCDPISGHDNLYWYRRVMGKEIKFLLHFVKESKQDESGMPNNRFLAERTGGTYSTLKVQPAELEDSGVYFCASSQDYELYFGAGTRLSVL.

This clonotype was recorded at least ten times. The chain uses TRBV6-1 and TRBJ1-5, with 7 bases matching TRBD1. V shed 6 bases and J 10 bases; nucleotides not matched to a gene: 12. Germline CDR1 and CDR2: MNHNS and SASEGT. This CDR3 region has 14 residues. This CDR3 reads CASRRLATGEPQHF. The CDR3 DNA reads TGTGCCAGCAGGCGACTTGCAACAGGGGAACCCCAGCATTTT.

The V gene is TRBV4-3, the J gene TRBJ2-3, with 9 bases lining up with TRBD2. The CDR3 length is 17 residues. Germline CDR1 is LGHNA and CDR2 is YSLEER. The ends lost 4 bases at V and 2 bases at J; junction bases unmatched: 10. CDR3 protein: CASSLSKRGAPTDTQYF. In DNA form, the CDR3 reads TGCGCCAGCAGCCTATCGAAGCGGGGGGCCCCCACAGATACGCAGTATTTT.

This clonotype was observed at least ten times. The V and J genes are TRBV7-2 and TRBJ1-4; TRBD1 might be the D (5 bases). The V end lost 5 bases, the J end lost 8 bases, and 18 bases lay between the germline ends. This CDR3 region has 15 residues. Germline CDR1 SGHTA, CDR2 FQGNSA. The CDR3, as DNA: TGTGCCAGCAGCAAAACAGGTTGGGGGAAGGAAAAACTGTTTTTT. This codes for CASSKTGWGKEKLFF. Using reference TRBV7-2 and TRBJ1-4 for the parts outside the CDR3, the full variable domain is GAGVSQSPSNKVTEKGKDVELRCDPISGHTALYWYRQSLGQGLEFLIYFQGNSAPDKSGLPSDRFSAERTGGSVSTLTIQRTQQEDSAVYLCASSKTGWGKEKLFFGSGTQLSVL.

The rearrangement links TRBV6-6 to TRBJ2-1; 11 nucleotides agree with TRBD2. V shed 6 bases, J shed 7 bases, and the junction held 8 bases outside the gene matches. There are 15 residues in the CDR3. Germline V gene data show CDR1 as MNHNY and CDR2 as SVGAGI (reference sequence). For the CDR3, the DNA is TGTGCCAGCAGCGTGACTAGCGGGGTTGGTAATGAGCAGTTCTTC. Translation gives CASSVTSGVGNEQFF.

The chain links TRBV6-1 to TRBJ1-2; 7 nucleotides match TRBD1. The CDR3 has 17 amino acids. The germline V gene encodes CDR1 MNHNS and CDR2 SASEGT. J gave up 0 bases and V 1 base, and 8 bases lay outside the gene matches. The CDR3 here is CASSEEEEGAPNYGYTF. CDR3 DNA: TGTGCCAGCAGTGAAGAGGAGGAGGGGGCGCCTAACTATGGCTACACCTTC.

CDR3 sequence reads: CATSTSSQGTGREPQHF. In nucleotides, the CDR3 is TGTGCCACCAGCACCTCTTCTCAAGGGACAGGGAGAGAGCCCCAGCATTTT. The chain employs TRBV15 and TRBJ1-5; 9 positions agree with TRBD1. Losses at the gene ends were 4 bases for V and 8 bases for J; bases not matched to a gene: 15. The CDR3 covers 17 residues. The germline gives CDR1 LNHNV, CDR2 YYDKDF (reference sequence).

There are a few counts of this clonotype. The chain is built from TRBV4-1 and TRBJ1-4; D is ambiguous. Trimming took off 4 bases at V and 6 bases at J, with 15 bases between the two ends. The CDR3 extends over 15 amino acids. CDR1 and CDR2 (germline): MGHRA, YSYEKL. Written as DNA, the CDR3 is TGCGCCAGCAGCCTTACGGTGCCCCGGGATGAAAAACTGTTTTTT. Protein: CASSLTVPRDEKLFF.

In its sample, this clonotype was seen a few times. The chain is built from TRBV14 and TRBJ2-3, with 10 bases identical to TRBD2. This CDR3 contains 19 residues. Germline V gives CDR1 SGHDN, CDR2 FVKESK. With 2 bases clipped from V and 2 bases from J, the junction kept 13 bases outside the gene matches. The CDR3 DNA sequence: TGTGCCAGCAGCCAACCGGGGTGGCTAGCGGGGGCGTACACAGATACGCAGTATTTT. Translated: CASSQPGWLAGAYTDTQYF. Combining the CDR3 with reference TRBV14 and TRBJ2-3 gives the whole variable domain EAGVTQFPSHSVIEKGQTVTLRCDPISGHDNLYWYRRVMGKEIKFLLHFVKESKQDESGMPNNRFLAERTGGTYSTLKVQPAELEDSGVYFCASSQPGWLAGAYTDTQYFGPGTRLTVL.